The source of this T cell receptor (beta chain) is a study of blood T cells in healthy people across ages. V lost 5 bases to trimming and J lost 5 bases, with 16 bases between them. Germline values: CDR1 DFQATT, CDR2 SNEGSKA (reference sequence). The CDR3 loop spans 13 amino acids. Alongside a J-beta primer mix, a sample-barcoded 5' primer served in a second PCR lasting 7 to 11 cycles. In TCRdb, the 5' RACE reads were re-called with MiXCR into one record per CDR3 protein. The sample has roughly 1.6 million distinct CDR3 sequences; around 36% are singletons. There were at least 6 micrograms of total RNA extracted from every sample.

The sequence derives from a woman in her thirties in good health. Sequencing was performed on blood. This chain links TRBV20-1 with TRBJ2-7; D not resolved. This CDR3 reads CSAQIPPLHEQYF. DNA for the CDR3: TGCAGTGCTCAGATACCCCCTCTGCACGAGCAGTACTTC.